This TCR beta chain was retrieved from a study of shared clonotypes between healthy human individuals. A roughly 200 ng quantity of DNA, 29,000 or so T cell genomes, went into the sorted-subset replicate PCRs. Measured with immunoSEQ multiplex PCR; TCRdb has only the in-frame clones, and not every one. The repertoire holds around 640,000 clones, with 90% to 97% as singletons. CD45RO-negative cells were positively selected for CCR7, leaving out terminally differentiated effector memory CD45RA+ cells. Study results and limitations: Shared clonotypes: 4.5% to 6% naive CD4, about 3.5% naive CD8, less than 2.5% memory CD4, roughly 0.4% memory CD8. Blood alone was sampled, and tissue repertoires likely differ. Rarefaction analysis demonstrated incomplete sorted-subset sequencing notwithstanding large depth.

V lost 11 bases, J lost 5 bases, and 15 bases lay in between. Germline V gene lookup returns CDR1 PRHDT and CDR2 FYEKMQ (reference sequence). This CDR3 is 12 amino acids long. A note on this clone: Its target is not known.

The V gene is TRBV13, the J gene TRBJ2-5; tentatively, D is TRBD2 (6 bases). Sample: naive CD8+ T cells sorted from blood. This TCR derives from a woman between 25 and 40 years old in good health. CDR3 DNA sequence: TGTGCCGGGGCGGAGGGTCAGGAGACCCAGTACTTC. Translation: CAGAEGQETQYF. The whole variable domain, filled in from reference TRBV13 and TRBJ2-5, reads AAGVIQSPRHLIKEKRETATLKCYPIPRHDTVYWYQQGPGQDPQFLISFYEKMQSDKGSIPDRFSAQQFSDYHSELNMSSLELGDSALYFCAGAEGQETQYFGPGTRLLVL.